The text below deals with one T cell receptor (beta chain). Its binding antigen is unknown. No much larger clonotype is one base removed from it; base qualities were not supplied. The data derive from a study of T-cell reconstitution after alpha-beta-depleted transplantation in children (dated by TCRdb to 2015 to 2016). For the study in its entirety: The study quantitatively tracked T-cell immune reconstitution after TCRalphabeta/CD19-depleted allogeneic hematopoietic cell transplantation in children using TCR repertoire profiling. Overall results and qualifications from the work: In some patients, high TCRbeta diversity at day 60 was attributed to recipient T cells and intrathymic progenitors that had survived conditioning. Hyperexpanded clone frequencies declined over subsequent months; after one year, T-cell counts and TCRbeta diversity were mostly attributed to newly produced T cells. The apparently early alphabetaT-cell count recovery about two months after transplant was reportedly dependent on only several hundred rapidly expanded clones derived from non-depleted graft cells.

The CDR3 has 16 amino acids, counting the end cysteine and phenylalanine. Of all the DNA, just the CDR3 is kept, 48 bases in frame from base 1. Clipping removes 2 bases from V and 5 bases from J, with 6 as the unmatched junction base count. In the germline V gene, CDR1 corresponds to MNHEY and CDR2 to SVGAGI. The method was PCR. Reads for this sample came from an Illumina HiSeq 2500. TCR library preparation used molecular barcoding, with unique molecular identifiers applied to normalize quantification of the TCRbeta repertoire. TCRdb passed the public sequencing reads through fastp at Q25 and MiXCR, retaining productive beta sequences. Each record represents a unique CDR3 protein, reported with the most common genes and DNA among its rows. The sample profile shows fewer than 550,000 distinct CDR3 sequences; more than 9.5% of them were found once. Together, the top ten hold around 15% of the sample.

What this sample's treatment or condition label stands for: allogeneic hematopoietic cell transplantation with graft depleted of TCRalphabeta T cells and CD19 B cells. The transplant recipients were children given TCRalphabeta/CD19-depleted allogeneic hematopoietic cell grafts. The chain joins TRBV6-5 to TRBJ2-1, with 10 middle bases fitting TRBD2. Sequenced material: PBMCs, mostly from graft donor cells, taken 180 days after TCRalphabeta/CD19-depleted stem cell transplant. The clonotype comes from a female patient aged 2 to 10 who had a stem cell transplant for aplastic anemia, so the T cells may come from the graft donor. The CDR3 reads CASSYKPSGGNNEQFF. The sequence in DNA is TGTGCCAGCAGTTACAAGCCTAGCGGGGGTAACAATGAGCAGTTCTTC.